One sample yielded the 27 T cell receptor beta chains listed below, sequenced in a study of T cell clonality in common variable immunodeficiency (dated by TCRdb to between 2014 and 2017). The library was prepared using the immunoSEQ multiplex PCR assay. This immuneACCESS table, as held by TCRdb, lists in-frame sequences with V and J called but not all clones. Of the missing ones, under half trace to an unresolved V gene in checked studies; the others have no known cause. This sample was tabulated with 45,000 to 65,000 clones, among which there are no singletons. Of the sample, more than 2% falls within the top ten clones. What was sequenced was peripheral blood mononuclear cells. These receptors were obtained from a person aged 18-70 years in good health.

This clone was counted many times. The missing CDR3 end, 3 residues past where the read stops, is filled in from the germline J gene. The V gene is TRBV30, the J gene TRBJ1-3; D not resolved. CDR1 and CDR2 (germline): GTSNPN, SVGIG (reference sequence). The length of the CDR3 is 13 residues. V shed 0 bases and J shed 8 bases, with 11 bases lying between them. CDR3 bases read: TGTGCCTGGAGTGTACACGGGGTAGACACC. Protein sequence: CAWSVHGVDT. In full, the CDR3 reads CAWSVHGVDTIYF. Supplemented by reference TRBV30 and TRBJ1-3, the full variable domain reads SQTIHQWPATLVQPVGSPLSLECTVEGTSNPNLYWYRQAAGRGLQLLFYSVGIGQISSEVPQNLSASRPQDRQFILSSKKLLLSDSGFYLCAWSVHGVDTIYFGEGSWLTVV.

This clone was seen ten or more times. CDR3 in amino acids: CASRLSPQGRSKAFF. CDR3 DNA, as far as it was read: TGTGCCAGCCGTCTATCTCCACAGGGGAGGAGTAAA. The chain recombines TRBV7-6 with TRBJ1-1; 7 bases map to TRBD1. The sequence runs out 3 residues before the end of the CDR3; the remainder is reconstructed from the germline J gene. The CDR3 has 15 amino acids. Per the germline V gene, CDR1 is SGHVS and CDR2 is FNYEAQ.

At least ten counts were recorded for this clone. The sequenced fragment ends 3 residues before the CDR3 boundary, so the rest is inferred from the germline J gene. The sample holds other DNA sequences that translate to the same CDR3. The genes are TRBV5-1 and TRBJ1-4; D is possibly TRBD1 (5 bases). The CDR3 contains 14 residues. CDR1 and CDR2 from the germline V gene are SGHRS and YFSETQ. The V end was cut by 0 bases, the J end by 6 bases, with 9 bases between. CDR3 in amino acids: CASSLAGGDEKLFF. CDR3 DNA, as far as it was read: TGCGCCAGCAGCTTGGCTGGGGGGGATGAAAAA.

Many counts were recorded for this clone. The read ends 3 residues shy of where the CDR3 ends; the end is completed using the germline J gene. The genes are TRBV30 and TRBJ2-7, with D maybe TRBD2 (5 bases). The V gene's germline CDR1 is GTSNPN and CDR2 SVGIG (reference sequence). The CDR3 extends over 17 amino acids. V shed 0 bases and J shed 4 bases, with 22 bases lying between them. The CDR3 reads CAWSVRWYEGVVYEQYF. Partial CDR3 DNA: TGTGCCTGGAGTGTACGGTGGTACGAGGGTGTTGTGTACGAG. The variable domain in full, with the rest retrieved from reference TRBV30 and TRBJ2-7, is SQTIHQWPATLVQPVGSPLSLECTVEGTSNPNLYWYRQAAGRGLQLLFYSVGIGQISSEVPQNLSASRPQDRQFILSSKKLLLSDSGFYLCAWSVRWYEGVVYEQYFGPGTRLTVT.

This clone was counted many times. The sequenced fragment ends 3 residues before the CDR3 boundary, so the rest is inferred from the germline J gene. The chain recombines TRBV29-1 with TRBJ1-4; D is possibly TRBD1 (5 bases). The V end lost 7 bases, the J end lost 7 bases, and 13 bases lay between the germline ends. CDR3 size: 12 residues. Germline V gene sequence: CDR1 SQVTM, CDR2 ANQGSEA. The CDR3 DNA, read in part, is TGCAGCGGGGGGGAGGGTAGTGAAAAA. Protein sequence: CSGGEGSEK. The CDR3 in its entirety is CSGGEGSEKLFF.

The CDR3 sequence: CASTYTSGGALEQFF. CDR3 DNA (partial): TGTGCCAGTACTTATACTAGCGGGGGGGCTCTTGAG. V is TRBV19 and J is TRBJ2-1; 13 bases line up with TRBD2. The read ends 3 residues shy of where the CDR3 ends; the end is completed using the germline J gene. The V gene's germline CDR1 is LNHDA and CDR2 SQIVND (reference sequence). The CDR3 sequence is 15 residues long. Trimming at V came to 7 bases and at J to 9 bases, leaving 9 bases not matched to a gene.

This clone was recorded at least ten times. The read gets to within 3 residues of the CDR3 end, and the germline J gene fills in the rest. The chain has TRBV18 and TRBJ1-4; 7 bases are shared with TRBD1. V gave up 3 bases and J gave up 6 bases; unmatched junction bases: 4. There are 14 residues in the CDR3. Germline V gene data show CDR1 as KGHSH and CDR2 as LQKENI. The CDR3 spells CASSPNTGDEKLFF. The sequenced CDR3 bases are TGTGCCAGCTCACCGAACACAGGGGATGAAAAA.

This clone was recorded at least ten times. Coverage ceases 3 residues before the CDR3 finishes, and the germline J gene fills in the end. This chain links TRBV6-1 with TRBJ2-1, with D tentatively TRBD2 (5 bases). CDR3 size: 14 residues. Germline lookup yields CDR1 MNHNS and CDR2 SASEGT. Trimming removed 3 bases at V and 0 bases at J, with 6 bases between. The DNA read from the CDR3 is TGTGCCAGCAGTGACCGGGGCTCCTACAATGAG. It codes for CASSDRGSYNE. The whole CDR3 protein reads CASSDRGSYNEQFF.

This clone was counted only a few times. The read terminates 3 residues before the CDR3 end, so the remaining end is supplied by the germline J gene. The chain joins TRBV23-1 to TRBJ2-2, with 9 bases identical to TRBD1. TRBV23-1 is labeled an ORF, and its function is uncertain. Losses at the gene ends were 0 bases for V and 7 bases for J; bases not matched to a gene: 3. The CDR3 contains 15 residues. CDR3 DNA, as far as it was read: TGCGCCAGCAGTCAATCCACAGGGGGCGGCGGGGAG. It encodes CASSQSTGGGGE. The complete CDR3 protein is CASSQSTGGGGELFF.

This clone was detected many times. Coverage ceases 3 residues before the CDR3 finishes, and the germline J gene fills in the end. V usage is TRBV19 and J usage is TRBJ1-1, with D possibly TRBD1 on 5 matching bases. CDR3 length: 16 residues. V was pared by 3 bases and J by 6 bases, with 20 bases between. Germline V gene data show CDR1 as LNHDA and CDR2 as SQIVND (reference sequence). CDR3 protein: CASSMWVTGRASEAFF. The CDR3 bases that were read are TGTGCCAGTAGTATGTGGGTTACGGGCAGGGCCTCTGAA.

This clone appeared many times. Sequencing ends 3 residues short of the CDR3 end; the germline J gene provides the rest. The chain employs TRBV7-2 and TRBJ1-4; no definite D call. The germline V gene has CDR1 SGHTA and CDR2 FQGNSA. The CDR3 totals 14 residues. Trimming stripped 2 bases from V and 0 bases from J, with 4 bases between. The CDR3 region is CASSLQATNEKLFF. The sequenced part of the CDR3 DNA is TGTGCCAGCAGCTTACAGGCAACTAATGAAAAA.

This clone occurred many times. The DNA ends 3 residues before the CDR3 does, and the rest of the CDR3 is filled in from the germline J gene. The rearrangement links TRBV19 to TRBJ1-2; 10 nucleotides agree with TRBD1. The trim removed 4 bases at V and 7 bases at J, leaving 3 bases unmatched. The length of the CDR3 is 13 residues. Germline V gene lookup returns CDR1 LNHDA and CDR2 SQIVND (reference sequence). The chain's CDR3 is CASSRQGAFGYTF. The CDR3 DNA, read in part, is TGTGCCAGTAGTAGACAGGGGGCTTTTGGC.

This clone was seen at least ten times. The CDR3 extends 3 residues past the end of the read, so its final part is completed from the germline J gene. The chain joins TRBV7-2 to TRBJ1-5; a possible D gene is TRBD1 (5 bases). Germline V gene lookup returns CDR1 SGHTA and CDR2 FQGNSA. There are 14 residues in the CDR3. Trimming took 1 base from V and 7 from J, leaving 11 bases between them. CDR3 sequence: CASSLGGWGQPQHF. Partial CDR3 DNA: TGTGCCAGCAGCTTAGGGGGCTGGGGACAGCCC.

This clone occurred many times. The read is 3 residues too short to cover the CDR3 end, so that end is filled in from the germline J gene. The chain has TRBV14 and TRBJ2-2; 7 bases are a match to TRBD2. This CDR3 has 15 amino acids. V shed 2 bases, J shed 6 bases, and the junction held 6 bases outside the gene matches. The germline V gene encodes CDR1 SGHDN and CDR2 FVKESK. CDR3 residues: CASSQIILASGELFF. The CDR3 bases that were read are TGTGCCAGCAGCCAAATCATACTAGCGTCCGGGGAG.

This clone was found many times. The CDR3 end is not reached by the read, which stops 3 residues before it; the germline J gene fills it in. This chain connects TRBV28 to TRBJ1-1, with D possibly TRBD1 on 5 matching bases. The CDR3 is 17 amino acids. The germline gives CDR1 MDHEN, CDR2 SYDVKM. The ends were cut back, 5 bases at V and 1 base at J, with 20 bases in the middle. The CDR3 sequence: CASSPSSRASANTEAFF. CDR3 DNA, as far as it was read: TGTGCCAGCAGTCCGTCGAGCAGGGCCTCGGCGAACACTGAA.

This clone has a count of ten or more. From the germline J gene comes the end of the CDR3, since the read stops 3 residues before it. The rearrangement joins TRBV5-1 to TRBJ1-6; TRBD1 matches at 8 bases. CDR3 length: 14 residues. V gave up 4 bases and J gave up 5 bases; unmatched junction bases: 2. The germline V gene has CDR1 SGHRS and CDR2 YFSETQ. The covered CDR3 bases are TGCGCCAGCAGCCGGACAGGGAATAATTCACCC. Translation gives CASSRTGNNSP. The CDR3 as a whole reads CASSRTGNNSPLHF. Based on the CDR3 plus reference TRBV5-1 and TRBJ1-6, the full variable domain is KAGVTQTPRYLIKTRGQQVTLSCSPISGHRSVSWYQQTPGQGLQFLFEYFSETQRNKGNFPGRFSGRQFSNSRSEMNVSTLELGDSALYLCASSRTGNNSPLHFGNGTRLTVT.

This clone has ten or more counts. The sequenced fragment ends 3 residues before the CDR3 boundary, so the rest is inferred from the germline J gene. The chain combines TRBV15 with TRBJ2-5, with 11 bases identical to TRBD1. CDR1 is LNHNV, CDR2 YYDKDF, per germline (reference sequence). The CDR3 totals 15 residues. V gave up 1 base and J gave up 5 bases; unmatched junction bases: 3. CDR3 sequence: CATSRAGTGGETQYF. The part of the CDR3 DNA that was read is TGTGCCACCAGCAGAGCGGGGACAGGGGGGGAGACC.

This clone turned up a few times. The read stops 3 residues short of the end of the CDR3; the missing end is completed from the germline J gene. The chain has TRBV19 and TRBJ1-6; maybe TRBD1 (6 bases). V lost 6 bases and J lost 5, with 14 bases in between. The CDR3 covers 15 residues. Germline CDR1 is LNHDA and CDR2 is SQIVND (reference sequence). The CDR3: CASRPGRQDNSPLHF. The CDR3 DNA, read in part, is TGTGCCAGTAGGCCCGGCCGACAGGATAATTCACCC. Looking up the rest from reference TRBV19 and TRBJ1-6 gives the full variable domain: DGGITQSPKYLFRKEGQNVTLSCEQNLNHDAMYWYRQDPGQGLRLIYYSQIVNDFQKGDIAEGYSVSREKKESFPLTVTSAQKNPTAFYLCASRPGRQDNSPLHFGNGTRLTVT.

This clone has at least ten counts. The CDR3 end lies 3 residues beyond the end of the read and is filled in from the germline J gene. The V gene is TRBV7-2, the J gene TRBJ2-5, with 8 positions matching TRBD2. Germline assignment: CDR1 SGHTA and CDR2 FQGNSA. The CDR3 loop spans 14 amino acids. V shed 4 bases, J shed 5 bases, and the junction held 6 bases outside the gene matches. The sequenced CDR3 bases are TGTGCCAGCAGCTGGGGAGCGGGGGTTGAGACC. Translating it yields CASSWGAGVET. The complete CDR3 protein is CASSWGAGVETQYF.

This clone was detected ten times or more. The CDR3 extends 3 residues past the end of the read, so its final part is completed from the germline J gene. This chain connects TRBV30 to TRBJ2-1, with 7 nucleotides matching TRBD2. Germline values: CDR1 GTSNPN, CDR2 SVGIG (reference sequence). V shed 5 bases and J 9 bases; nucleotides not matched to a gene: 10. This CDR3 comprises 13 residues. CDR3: CAWEPTGGSEQFF. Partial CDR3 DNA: TGTGCCTGGGAACCGACCGGGGGGAGTGAG.

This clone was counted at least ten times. CDR3 bases read: TGTGCCAGCAGCCCACGGGACATACAAGAGACC. Its protein is CASSPRDIQET. The complete CDR3 reads CASSPRDIQETQYF. The chain has TRBV6-2 or TRBV6-3 and TRBJ2-5, with D tentatively TRBD1 (6 bases). The read ends 3 residues shy of where the CDR3 ends; the end is completed using the germline J gene. CDR1 MNHEY and CDR2 SVGEGT come from the germline V gene. With 6 bases removed from V and 2 bases from J, the gap between germline ends came to 13 bases. The CDR3 is 14 amino acids.

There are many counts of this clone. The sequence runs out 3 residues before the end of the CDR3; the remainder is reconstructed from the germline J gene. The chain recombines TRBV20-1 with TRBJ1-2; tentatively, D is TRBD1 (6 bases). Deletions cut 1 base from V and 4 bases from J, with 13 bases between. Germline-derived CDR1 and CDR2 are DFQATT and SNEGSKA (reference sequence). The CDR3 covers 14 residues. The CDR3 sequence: CSARVSGGLYGYTF. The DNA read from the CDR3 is TGCAGTGCTAGAGTTTCGGGGGGCCTCTATGGC.

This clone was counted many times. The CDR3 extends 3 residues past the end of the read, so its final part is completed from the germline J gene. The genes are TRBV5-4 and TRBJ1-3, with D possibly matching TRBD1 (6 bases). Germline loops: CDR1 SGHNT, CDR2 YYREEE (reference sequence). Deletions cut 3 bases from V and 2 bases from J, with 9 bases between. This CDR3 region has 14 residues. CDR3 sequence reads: CASSSQGTGNTIYF. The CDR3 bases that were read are TGTGCCAGCAGCTCACAGGGAACTGGAAACACC.

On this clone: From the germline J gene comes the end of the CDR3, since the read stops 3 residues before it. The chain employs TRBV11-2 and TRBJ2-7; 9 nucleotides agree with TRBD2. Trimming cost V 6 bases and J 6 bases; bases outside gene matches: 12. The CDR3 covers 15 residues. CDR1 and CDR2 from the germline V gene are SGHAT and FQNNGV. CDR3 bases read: TGTGCCAGCAGGCCATTCGTAGCGGGAGATGTCGAG. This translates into CASRPFVAGDVE. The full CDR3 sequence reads CASRPFVAGDVEQYF.

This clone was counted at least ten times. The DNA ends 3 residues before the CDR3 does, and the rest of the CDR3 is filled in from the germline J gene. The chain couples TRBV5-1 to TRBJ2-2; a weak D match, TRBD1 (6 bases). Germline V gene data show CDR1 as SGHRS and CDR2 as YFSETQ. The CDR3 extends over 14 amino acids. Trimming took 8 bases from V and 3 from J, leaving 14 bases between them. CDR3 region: CASRDRPDTGELFF. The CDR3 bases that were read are TGCGCCAGTAGAGACAGGCCGGACACCGGGGAG.

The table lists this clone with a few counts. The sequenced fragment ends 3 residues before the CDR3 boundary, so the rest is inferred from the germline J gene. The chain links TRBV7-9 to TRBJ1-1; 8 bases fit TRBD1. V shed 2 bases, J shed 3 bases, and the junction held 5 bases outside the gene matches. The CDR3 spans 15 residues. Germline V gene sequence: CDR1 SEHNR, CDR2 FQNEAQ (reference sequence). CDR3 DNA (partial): TGTGCCAGCAGCTTATCAGGGGGCGGTGACACTGAA. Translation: CASSLSGGGDTE. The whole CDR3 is CASSLSGGGDTEAFF.

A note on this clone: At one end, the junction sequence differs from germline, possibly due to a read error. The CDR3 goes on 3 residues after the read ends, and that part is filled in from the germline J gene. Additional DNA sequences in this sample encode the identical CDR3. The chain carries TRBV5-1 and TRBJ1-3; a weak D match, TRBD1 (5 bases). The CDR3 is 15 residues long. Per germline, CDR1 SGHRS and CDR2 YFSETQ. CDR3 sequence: CASSTSGNTGNTIYF. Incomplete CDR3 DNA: TGCGCCAGCAGCACCTCAGGGAATACTGGAAACACA.